This T cell receptor (beta chain) was obtained from a study of circulating CD8 cells and anti-PD-1 response in melanoma. This clonotype rates as medium-sized (0.01 to 0.1%). As yet, its antigen is unknown. Points from the study as a whole: Under 7% of TRB clonotypes were shared between subsets at M1. Tumor reactivity was tested by peptide assays on expanded sorted subsets. Published repertoire comparisons used only baseline and M1 samples from a small cohort with few responders.

Live CD3+CD8+TCRalphabeta+ cells were sorted into four subsets by PD-1 and/or TIGIT. The QIAseq Immune Repertoire TCR panel built the libraries from roughly 15 ng of total RNA. TCRdb fed the reads into MiXCR, producing one record per CDR3 protein. Of some 1,800 distinct CDR3 sequences in the sample, around 6.8% were seen once. This CDR3 has 18 amino acids. Per germline, CDR1 MDHEN and CDR2 SYDVKM. With V trimmed by 6 bases and J by 4 bases, 14 bases remained unmatched. The starting material was CD8+ T cells from PBMCs, obtained at baseline or after one month of anti-PD-1 therapy (not recorded which). The receptor's source is a human donor with melanoma. This rearrangement joins TRBV28 to TRBJ1-5; 11 bases agree with TRBD1. The CDR3 DNA sequence: TGTGCCAGCAGCCAAATTCGGACAGGGGGCGCGAAAAATCAGCCCCAGCATTTT. This translates into CASSQIRTGGAKNQPQHF. Complete variable domain (other parts from reference TRBV28 and TRBJ1-5): DVKVTQSSRYLVKRTGEKVFLECVQDMDHENMFWYRQDPGLGLRLIYFSYDVKMKEKGDIPEGYSVSREKKERFSLILESASTNQTSMYLCASSQIRTGGAKNQPQHFGDGTRLSIL.